Below are 12 T cell receptor beta chains sequenced from a single sample in a study of T cell changes during pregnancy in multiple sclerosis (dated by TCRdb to between 2018 and 2020). Library preparation used the immunoSEQ multiplex PCR assay. Sourced from immuneACCESS, this table was stored by TCRdb with only in-frame sequences that have V and J called. A share of the clones is absent; for the studies checked, an unresolved V gene accounts for under half, and the remainder has no known explanation. For this sample the table gives around 110,000 clones, of which about 94% were detected only once. About 1.5% of the sample is in the top ten clones. The input for sequencing was peripheral blood, taken in the third trimester of pregnancy. The source is a female donor with multiple sclerosis, enrolled in a pregnancy study.

This clone was observed once. The chain uses TRBV6-5 and TRBJ1-1; D may be TRBD1 (5 bases). The germline V gene encodes CDR1 MNHEY and CDR2 SVGAGI. This CDR3 has 15 amino acids. Between the trimmed V and J ends, which lost 1 base and 6 bases, there was a span of 15 bases. The CDR3 region is CASSYYPGISAEAFF. Here the CDR3 DNA reads TGTGCCAGCAGTTACTACCCAGGGATCTCGGCTGAAGCTTTCTTT.

V usage is TRBV7-2 and J usage is TRBJ2-7, with 8 bases aligning to TRBD2. The V gene's germline CDR1 is SGHTA and CDR2 FQGNSA. Germline trimming cut 4 bases from V and 3 bases from J; bases unmatched to any gene: 17. The CDR3 covers 18 residues. The CDR3 loop is CASSSLNPGLGFYYEQYF. In nucleotides, the CDR3 is TGTGCCAGCAGCTCGCTTAATCCGGGACTAGGGTTCTACTACGAGCAGTACTTC.

This rearrangement joins TRBV29-1 to TRBJ2-7, with D perhaps TRBD2 (5 bases). The CDR3 consists of 12 residues. The germline V gene has CDR1 SQVTM and CDR2 ANQGSEA. With 4 bases removed from V and 6 bases from J, the gap between germline ends came to 13 bases. CDR3 bases: TGCAGCGTTGCGCAAGCGGTAGGCGAGCAGTACTTC. Protein: CSVAQAVGEQYF.

CDR3 in amino acids: CASSVDVAMNTEAFF. CDR3 bases: TGTGCCAGCAGCGTAGATGTGGCCATGAACACTGAAGCTTTCTTT. The chain uses TRBV9 and TRBJ1-1; D remains ambiguous. The CDR3 consists of 15 residues. Per the germline V gene, CDR1 is SGDLS and CDR2 is YYNGEE. Trimming took 0 bases from V and 0 from J, leaving 9 bases between them. Full variable domain (missing parts from reference TRBV9 and TRBJ1-1): DSGVTQTPKHLITATGQRVTLRCSPRSGDLSVYWYQQSLDQGLQFLIQYYNGEERAKGNILERFSAQQFPDLHSELNLSSLELGDSALYFCASSVDVAMNTEAFFGQGTRLTVV.

V is TRBV20-1 and J is TRBJ1-3; D unresolved. The CDR3 is 11 residues long. CDR1 is DFQATT and CDR2 is SNEGSKA in the germline V gene (reference sequence). V was clipped by 6 bases and J by 2 bases, with 5 bases between them. In nucleotides, the CDR3 is TGCAGTGCCCCTGCTGGAAACACCATATATTTT. It yields the protein CSAPAGNTIYF.

This clone was seen more than once but under ten times. The CDR3 DNA follows: TGTGCCAGCAGCACCTCACTAGTATCCTACGAGCAGTACTTC. Translated: CASSTSLVSYEQYF. The V and J genes are TRBV7-2 and TRBJ2-7, with D maybe TRBD2 (5 bases). The CDR3 has 14 residues. Germline V gene lookup returns CDR1 SGHTA and CDR2 FQGNSA. The ends were cut back, 5 bases at V and 1 base at J, with 12 bases in the middle.

The V gene is TRBV6-1, the J gene TRBJ1-5; 7 bases align to TRBD1. This CDR3 comprises 13 residues. Germline loops: CDR1 MNHNS, CDR2 SASEGT. Unmatched junction bases numbered 4, after V lost 3 bases and J lost 8 bases. The CDR3 nucleotides read TGTGCCAGCAGTGATCAGGGGGTGAAGCCCCAGCATTTT. Residues: CASSDQGVKPQHF.

The chain couples TRBV10-3 to TRBJ2-1; possibly TRBD2 for D (6 bases). In germline, CDR1 is ENHRY, CDR2 SYGVKD. V was cut by 8 bases and J by 6 bases, with 14 bases left in between. The CDR3 totals 13 residues. The CDR3 protein is CAIGASEVNEQFF. The CDR3 nucleotides read TGTGCCATCGGGGCTAGCGAGGTCAATGAGCAGTTCTTC.

The genes are TRBV9 and TRBJ2-1; TRBD2 agrees at 7 bases. V lost 0 bases and J lost 1; bases outside the gene matches: 4. Germline CDR1 and CDR2: SGDLS and YYNGEE. The CDR3 has 16 residues. CDR3 sequence: CASSVVPSGSYNEQFF. In DNA form, the CDR3 reads TGTGCCAGCAGCGTAGTTCCTAGCGGATCCTACAATGAGCAGTTCTTC. Filled out from reference TRBV9 and TRBJ2-1, the complete variable domain reads DSGVTQTPKHLITATGQRVTLRCSPRSGDLSVYWYQQSLDQGLQFLIQYYNGEERAKGNILERFSAQQFPDLHSELNLSSLELGDSALYFCASSVVPSGSYNEQFFGPGTRLTVL.

V is TRBV29-1 and J is TRBJ1-4, with no clear D. Germline V gene sequence: CDR1 SQVTM, CDR2 ANQGSEA. The length of the CDR3 is 14 residues. Trimming cost V 7 bases and J 7 bases, with 19 bases left between them. CDR3 in amino acids: CSACLSRRCEKLFF. DNA for the CDR3: TGCAGCGCCTGCCTGAGTCGGCGGTGTGAAAAACTGTTTTTT.

The chain links TRBV15 to TRBJ1-5, with a possible D match to TRBD1 (5 bases). Germline-derived CDR1 and CDR2 are LNHNV and YYDKDF (reference sequence). This CDR3 has 15 amino acids. Trimming took 0 bases from V and 7 from J, leaving 13 bases between them. The DNA for the CDR3 is TGTGCCACCAGCAGAGATTCCAGGCCAGGGCAGCCCCAGCATTTT. Residues: CATSRDSRPGQPQHF.

V usage is TRBV7-9 and J usage is TRBJ2-7; TRBD1 agrees at 9 bases. From germline, CDR1 is SEHNR and CDR2 FQNEAQ (reference sequence). J lost 3 bases, V lost 6 bases, and 9 bases had no gene match. This CDR3 comprises 15 residues. The CDR3 DNA is TGTGCCAGCAGATGCCGGGACAGGGACGACTACGAGCAGTACTTC. It yields the protein CASRCRDRDDYEQYF.